This note documents a single T cell receptor beta chain sequence. The antigen this receptor binds is unknown. Per-nucleotide qualities are absent, and no much larger clonotype sits a single base away. This entry is derived from a study of cytomegalovirus exposure and HLA in healthy donors (dated by TCRdb to the late 2010s). Some background on the complete study: In an earlier analysis of roughly 500 of the donors, 250 to 350 Gb of sequence data and 117 million unique TCR beta sequences from roughly 180 million T cells were reported. The T cell repertoires of under 700 subjects were profiled by immunosequencing and related to cytomegalovirus serostatus. Genome-wide SNP genotypes for about 65% of the 666 donors were used in a later genetic analysis, which treated that subset as a discovery cohort. Alongside the repertoire data, information on donor age, sex, ethnicity and CMV serostatus was compiled. The study aimed to test whether signatures of past pathogen exposure could be identified by cataloging public T cell receptors. In a later analysis, previously published TCR beta repertoires from more than 500 donors were re-analyzed and high-resolution HLA genotyping was added so that TCR occurrence patterns could be studied. To predict cytomegalovirus infection status, the study combined high-throughput TCR immunosequencing, statistical association of individual TCRs with disease status, and machine learning. HLA typing covered class I and class II loci at four-digit resolution. Besides the first cohort of approximately 710 subjects, a separate validation cohort made up of 90 to 150 different subjects was used. Among around 400 genotyped donors of the cohort, an average of roughly 240,000 unique TCR beta nucleotide sequences were sequenced per donor, about a sixth of them non-productive. Four or five DR-DQ haplotypes were treated as single units for association and clustering because of strong linkage in the cohort. An earlier analysis of some 500 of the donors used high-throughput TCR beta sequencing to judge whether each TCR beta V gene segment behaved as functional or pseudogenic. All discovery cohort repertoires had been generated on a single sequencing platform. Typing coverage varied by locus: roughly 620-640 donors for A, B, C, DRB1 and DQB1; roughly 560 for DQA1; over 600 for DPA1; around 450 for DPB1. Among the roughly 400 genotyped donors, around 79% belonged to the genetic ancestry cluster associated with self-reported Caucasian donors. An early release that covered roughly 600 HLA-typed donors contained approximately 300 gigabases of sequencing data and 80 million or so unique TCR sequences. In the later analysis, no new phenotypic data were used to find candidate immune exposures; instead, reliance was placed on TCR beta sequences and their occurrence across donors. Broad study findings and their caveats: The study gave a list of more than 150 TCR beta chains associated with cytomegalovirus. A cluster of highly shared sequence variants was judged likely to be a technical artifact of the sequencing pipeline. A later genetic analysis reported fewer N-insertions in productive TCRs among donors in an Asian-associated ancestry cluster than the roughly 640-donor mean. This cohort had only TCR beta chains sequenced, and the lack of alpha or paired-chain data limited which features could be detected. In a later analysis, most CMV-associated TCR beta chains were found to appear HLA-restricted, with HLA associations seemingly driven largely by CMV exposure. CMV serostatus was the only immune exposure information available for the cohort. According to a later analysis, parvovirus B19, influenza, CMV and Epstein-Barr virus appeared linked to several top co-occurrence clusters. An earlier analysis of around 540 of the donors showed that most TCR beta V segments appeared in productive rearrangements either about 90% or about 30% of the time, which broadly matched IMGT annotations. Across donors, most TCR sequences were observed very rarely, whereas some public TCRs were present in many individuals. A later genetic analysis associated a missense DCLRE1C variant with V-gene and J-gene trimming of TCR beta chains, and an independent cohort replicated the association. According to the authors, the approach could potentially be generalized to other disease states and immunological phenotypes. The presence/absence analyses assumed that sequencing depth was roughly uniform across donors, and that assumption may not be true. The classifier was reported to diagnose cytomegalovirus status with high specificity and sensitivity in both the original and validation cohorts. In a later analysis, TCR association rates were found to vary across HLA loci, with the most associated TCRs seen for DRB1 alleles and the fewest for HLA-C alleles. In a later analysis, around 17,000 TCR beta sequences were associated with specific HLA alleles at a false discovery rate of 0.05. Some IMGT-functional V segments, including TRBV6-2 and TRBV6-3, could not be distinguished by the 87-base-pair reads and were therefore excluded. Because some donors lacked HLA typing at each locus, the association tests relied only on the typed subset. When HLA alleles, especially DR and DQ, strongly co-occurred, TCR associations were difficult to assign to individual alleles. Because counts were too low, roughly 16 rarely observed V segments, including chromosome 9 orphons, were excluded from the earlier analysis of some 590 of the donors. A further reported finding was that TCR beta sequences accurately predicted the HLA-A and HLA-B alleles for most subjects in the first cohort. Three of the identified cytomegalovirus-associated TCR beta chains were confirmed in vitro to be specific for cytomegalovirus antigens. Correlated functional status among segregating V segments might be attributable to linkage disequilibrium, but an unknown experimental factor could not be ruled out. In a later analysis, HLA-associated TCR beta chains were found to be more clonally expanded and to have lower generation probabilities than equally common non-associated chains.

The V end loses 6 bases and the J end loses 9 bases, and a stretch of 24 bases separates them. CDR1 SGHDN and CDR2 FVKESK are derived from the germline V gene. The CDR3, from cysteine to phenylalanine, totals 15 residues. The retained sequence is limited to the CDR3, 45 bases, with the frame set at the first base. The method behind the library was the immunoSEQ multiplex PCR assay. A mixture of 60 forward primers for TCR Vbeta segments and 13 reverse primers for TCR Jbeta segments was used in the multiplex PCR. The CDR3 region of rearranged TCR beta genes was amplified from genomic DNA with a multiplex PCR assay. On the Illumina HiSeq System, the amplified TCR beta libraries were sequenced as 87-base-pair reads. Processing in the source paper ran as follows. A later analysis counted 75 million to 100 million unique TCR beta chains across the 550 to 700 repertoires, and around 9.9 million of these chains were shared by at least two donors. Raw reads were error-corrected and collapsed into unique sequences with a nearest-neighbor algorithm that merged closely related sequences to remove PCR and sequencing errors. V, D and J gene segments were assigned by aligning CDR3 sequences to IMGT reference sequences. Each retained sequence needed at least a six-nucleotide match to both a V gene segment and a J gene segment. Rearrangements were called productive when the CDR3 lacked stop codons and stayed in frame with V and J; all others were non-productive. Following IMGT convention, CDR3 was defined as the stretch from the second conserved V-encoded cysteine up to the conserved J-encoded phenylalanine. In an earlier analysis of roughly 580 of the donors, sequences lacking an unambiguous match to a single V gene segment were excluded. In an earlier analysis of approximately 550 of the donors, V segments were called functional above 56.7% productive rearrangements and were called segregating when the between-donor standard deviation exceeded 5%. To diagnose cytomegalovirus status from the catalog of TCR beta chain sequences, a statistical classification framework was built. In a later analysis, V and J genes were assigned by comparing TCR nucleotide sequences against IMGT/GENE-DB human TR gene sequences. A later analysis assigned CDR3 sequences and most-parsimonious VDJ recombination scenarios with the TCRdist pipeline. In a later analysis, each TCR beta chain was defined by its CDR3 amino acid sequence together with its V-gene family, and reads without a unique V-gene family were excluded. As a way to deal with suspected cross-contamination and a sequencing artifact, a later analysis dropped hundreds of nucleotide sequences that were highly shared and had low generation probability. In a later analysis, a clonal expansion index was calculated for each public chain from normalized within-repertoire ranks of inferred template counts. In a later analysis, generation probabilities were computed with a VDJ recombination model fitted to out-of-frame rearrangements, and the resulting probabilities were checked against IGoR. Hypergeometric tests were used in a later analysis to score TCR-TCR, TCR-HLA and TCR-CMV co-occurrence, with a repertoire-size bias correction applied to the TCR pairs. A later analysis estimated false discovery rates by permuting HLA or CMV assignments 20 times. In a later analysis, co-occurring TCRs were grouped using DBSCAN, and TCRdist sequence similarity was added for clustering within HLA-allele-positive subsets. Co-occurrence clustering excluded repertoires with fewer than 30,000 or more than 120,000 public chains, plus five with anomalous nucleotide sharing. TCRdb took over this immuneACCESS table, retaining in-frame rearrangements with V and J assigned. Such tables are incomplete; in checked studies, under half of the missing clones stem from an unresolved V gene, and the remainder is unexplained. D and trimming come from the DNA, and the V and J calls and clone size come from that table. The sample table holds 200,000 or so clones, of which 82% were seen once. The ten largest clones represent 0.075% to 0.1% of the sample.

The cohort comprised some 730 healthy bone marrow donors. At the time of sampling, all cohort members were nominally healthy, though unrecorded immune exposures were likely present. The donor was CMV seronegative and was included in the group of a few hundred seronegative cohort members. Every donor gave a peripheral blood sample, and the peripheral blood mononuclear cells from that sample were used for TCR beta sequencing. Genomic DNA extraction from the blood cell samples was performed with the Qiagen DNeasy Blood Extraction Kit. The sample taken for sequencing was PBMCs. The receptor's source is a boy between 2 and 10 years old in good health and CMV-seronegative. The sequence links TRBV14 to TRBJ2-7, and the D gene may be TRBD2, 6 bases matching. The DNA is as follows: TGTGCCAGCAGTCCCGGTATTATTTGGAGGGGTCGGCAGTACTTC. This encodes CASSPGIIWRGRQYF.